This T cell receptor beta chain was found in a study of cytomegalovirus exposure and HLA in healthy donors. The PCR was carried out with 60 Vbeta primers and 13 Jbeta primers. Generated by immunoSEQ multiplex PCR, the TCRdb table keeps only in-frame clones and is missing some. The sample records roughly 150,000 clones, around 74% being singletons. The CDR3 covers 12 residues. CDR1 is SGHTA, CDR2 FQGNSA, per germline. With 2 bases removed from V and 8 bases from J, the gap between germline ends came to 9 bases. Sequenced sample: PBMCs. The source is a female donor in good health and CMV-seronegative. The V and J genes are TRBV7-2 and TRBJ1-2; a possible D gene is TRBD1 (5 bases). The CDR3 here is CASSLTGTGYTF. CDR3 coding DNA: TGTGCCAGCAGCTTAACAGGCACCGGCTACACCTTC.